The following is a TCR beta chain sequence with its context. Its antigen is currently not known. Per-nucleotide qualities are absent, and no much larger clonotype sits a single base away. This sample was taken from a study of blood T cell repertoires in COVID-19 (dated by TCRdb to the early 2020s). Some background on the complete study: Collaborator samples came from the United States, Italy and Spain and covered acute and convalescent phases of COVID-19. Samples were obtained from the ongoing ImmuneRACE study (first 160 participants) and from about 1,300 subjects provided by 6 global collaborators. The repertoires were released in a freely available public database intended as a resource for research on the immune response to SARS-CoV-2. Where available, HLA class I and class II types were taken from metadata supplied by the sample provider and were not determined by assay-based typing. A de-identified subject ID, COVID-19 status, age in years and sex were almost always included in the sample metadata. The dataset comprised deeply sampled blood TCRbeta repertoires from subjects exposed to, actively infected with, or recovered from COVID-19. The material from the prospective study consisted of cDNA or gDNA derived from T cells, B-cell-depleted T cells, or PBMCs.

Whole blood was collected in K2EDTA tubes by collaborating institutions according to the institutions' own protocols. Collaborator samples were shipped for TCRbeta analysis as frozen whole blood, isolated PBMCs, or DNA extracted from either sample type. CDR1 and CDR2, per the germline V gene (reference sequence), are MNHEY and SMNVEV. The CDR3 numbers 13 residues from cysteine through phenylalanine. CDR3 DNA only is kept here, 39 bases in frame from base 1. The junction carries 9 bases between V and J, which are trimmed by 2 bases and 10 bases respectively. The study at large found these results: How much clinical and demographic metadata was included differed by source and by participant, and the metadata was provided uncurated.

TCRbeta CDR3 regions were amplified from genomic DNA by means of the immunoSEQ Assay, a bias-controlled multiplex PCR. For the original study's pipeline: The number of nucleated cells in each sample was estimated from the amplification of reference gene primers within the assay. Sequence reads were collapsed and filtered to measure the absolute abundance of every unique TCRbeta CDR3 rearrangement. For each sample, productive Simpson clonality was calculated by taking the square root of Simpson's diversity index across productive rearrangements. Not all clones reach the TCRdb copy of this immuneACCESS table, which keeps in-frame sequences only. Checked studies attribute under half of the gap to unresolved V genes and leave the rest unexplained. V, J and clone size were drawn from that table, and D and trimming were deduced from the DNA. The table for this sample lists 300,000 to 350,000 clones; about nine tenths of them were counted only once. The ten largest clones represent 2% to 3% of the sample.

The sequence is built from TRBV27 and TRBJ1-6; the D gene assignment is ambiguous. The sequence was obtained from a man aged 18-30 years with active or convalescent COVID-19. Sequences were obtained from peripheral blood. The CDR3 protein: CASSLTVPSPLHF. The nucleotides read TGTGCCAGCAGTTTAACTGTCCCGTCACCCCTCCACTTT.